Listed here are 21 T cell receptor beta chains from one sample, sequenced in a study of T cells in Graves' hyperthyroidism and ophthalmopathy. Researchers amplified the TCR beta CDR3 regions from RNA transcripts. First-round RT-PCR of the TCR CDR3 relied on the HTBI primer set. TCRdb reanalysed the multiplex PCR reads using MiXCR and keeps one entry per CDR3 protein. Of about half a million distinct CDR3 sequences listed, about 15% were seen once; the top ten hold approximately 30%. The source material was blood. All receptors come from a woman in her 30s with Graves' ophthalmopathy.

In its sample, this clonotype was seen many times. The chain has TRBV10-3 and TRBJ1-1; 8 positions match TRBD1. CDR1 is ENHRY, CDR2 SYGVKD, per germline. The trim removed 11 bases at V and 1 base at J, leaving 15 bases unmatched. CDR3 length equals 16 residues. CDR3 coding DNA: TGTGCCGCAGAAAGGGGGACAGGACCTCGGAACACTGAAGCTTTCTTT. This encodes CAAERGTGPRNTEAFF.

The table lists this clonotype with a few counts. The rearrangement uses TRBV7-2 and TRBJ2-5; D is ambiguous. Germline V gene lookup returns CDR1 SGHTA and CDR2 FQGNSA. CDR3 size: 11 residues. Trimming cost V 4 bases and J 13 bases, with 13 bases left between them. As DNA, the CDR3 is TGTGCCAGCAGCTCGCTAGGAACCTGGTACTTC. Translating it yields CASSSLGTWYF.

The CDR3 sequence: CASSLDLVGETQYF. The CDR3 bases are TGTGCCAGCAGCTTGGACCTCGTAGGAGAGACCCAGTACTTC. The chain couples TRBV5-6 to TRBJ2-5; D not certain. The germline V gene has CDR1 SGHDT and CDR2 YYEEEE. Trimming removed 0 bases at V and 4 bases at J, with 10 bases between. The CDR3 runs 14 residues.

This clonotype has just a few counts. CDR3 region: CASQLQGGGTEAFF. The CDR3 DNA sequence: TGTGCCAGCCAACTACAGGGAGGGGGTACTGAAGCTTTCTTT. This rearrangement joins TRBV6-2 or TRBV6-3 to TRBJ1-1; D possibly corresponds to TRBD1 (6 bases). Germline V gene sequence: CDR1 MNHEY, CDR2 SVGEGT. V lost 8 bases to trimming and J lost 5 bases, with 18 bases between them. The CDR3 length is 14 residues.

The chain uses TRBV6-2 or TRBV6-3 and TRBJ2-5; D is ambiguous. V was clipped by 0 bases and J by 0 bases, with 5 bases between them. This CDR3 has 14 amino acids. Germline lookup yields CDR1 MNHEY and CDR2 SVGEGT. CDR3 in DNA: TGTGCCAGCAGTTACTCGAGGAACCAAGAGACCCAGTACTTC. This sequence encodes CASSYSRNQETQYF.

The V and J genes are TRBV7-9 and TRBJ2-5; TRBD1 or TRBD2 may be the D gene (5 bases each). Trimming shortened V by 0 bases and J by 1 base, and 9 bases separated the two germline ends. The germline gives CDR1 SEHNR, CDR2 FQNEAQ (reference sequence). The CDR3 consists of 15 residues. The CDR3 region is CASSLARGSQETQYF. For the CDR3, the DNA is TGTGCCAGCAGCTTAGCGAGGGGCAGCCAAGAGACCCAGTACTTC.

In its sample, this clonotype was seen many times. The V call is TRBV3-1, the J call TRBJ1-6; D gene uncertain. V dropped 1 base and J dropped 9 bases, with 7 bases sitting between them. In germline, CDR1 is LGHDT, CDR2 YNNKEL (reference sequence). The CDR3 is made up of 13 amino acids. CDR3 coding DNA: TGTGCCAGCAGCCAAGTGAGCTCTTCACCCCTCCACTTT. Protein product: CASSQVSSSPLHF.

This clonotype was counted at least ten times. In DNA form, the CDR3 reads TGTGCCAGCAGCCAGGGACTAGCGGGTAAAGAGACCCAGTACTTC. It codes for CASSQGLAGKETQYF. The chain combines TRBV14 with TRBJ2-5, with 12 bases fitting TRBD2. V shed 3 bases, J shed 3 bases, and the junction held 2 bases outside the gene matches. Germline assignment: CDR1 SGHDN and CDR2 FVKESK. The CDR3 sequence is 15 residues long.

This clonotype was recorded a few times. V is TRBV27 and J is TRBJ2-3; D is possibly TRBD2 (6 bases). The CDR3 sequence is 16 residues long. Germline values: CDR1 MNHEY, CDR2 SMNVEV (reference sequence). V dropped 6 bases and J dropped 0 bases, with 16 bases sitting between them. DNA of the CDR3: TGTGCCAGCAGGACTCTCGGGACTTTCAGCACAGATACGCAGTATTTT. Protein: CASRTLGTFSTDTQYF.

This clonotype came up a few times. The rearrangement joins TRBV27 to TRBJ2-7; 7 bases match TRBD1. The CDR3 runs to 14 residues. The ends lost 8 bases at V and 7 bases at J; junction bases unmatched: 14. Germline CDR1 reads MNHEY; CDR2 reads SMNVEV (reference sequence). The CDR3 reads CASSARGQVLEQYF. CDR3 DNA sequence: TGTGCCAGCTCCGCCCGAGGACAGGTCTTGGAGCAGTACTTC.

V usage is TRBV7-2 and J usage is TRBJ2-7; 13 bases map to TRBD2. Germline CDR1 and CDR2: SGHTA and FQGNSA. The junction had 5 bases not matched to a gene; V was cut back by 0 bases and J by 9 bases. The CDR3 consists of 15 residues. CDR3 DNA: TGTGCCAGCAGCTTAGCGGGGACTAGCGGGGATGGGCAGTACTTC. This encodes CASSLAGTSGDGQYF.

This chain connects TRBV6-1 to TRBJ2-3; D not certain. The ends were cut back, 2 bases at V and 6 bases at J, with 18 bases in the middle. This CDR3 has 16 amino acids. In germline, CDR1 is MNHNS, CDR2 SASEGT. The CDR3: CASSEKERYFVDTQYF. CDR3 DNA: TGTGCCAGCAGTGAAAAGGAGCGTTATTTTGTGGATACGCAGTATTTT.

This clonotype has ten or more counts. J is TRBJ2-3 and V is TRBV2; D remains ambiguous. Trimming removed 3 bases at V and 0 bases at J, with 7 bases between. CDR3 length: 14 residues. Germline V gene sequence: CDR1 SNHLY, CDR2 FYNNEI. The CDR3 sequence: CASSDLGSTDTQYF. The CDR3 nucleotides read TGTGCCAGCAGTGACCTAGGTAGCACAGATACGCAGTATTTT.

This clonotype has a handful of counts. The chain links TRBV5-1 to TRBJ1-3, with D uncertain. The germline V gene encodes CDR1 SGHRS and CDR2 YFSETQ. V lost 3 bases to trimming and J lost 1 base, with 11 bases between them. This CDR3 spans 15 amino acids. This CDR3 reads CASSYLGLSGNTIYF. The CDR3 DNA is TGCGCCAGCAGCTATCTAGGGCTATCTGGAAACACCATATATTTT.

There are a few counts of this clonotype. The chain links TRBV6-2 or TRBV6-3 to TRBJ2-3; TRBD2 matches at 9 bases. Looked up from germline, CDR1 is MNHEY and CDR2 is SVGEGT. The CDR3 is 15 amino acids. Trimming removed 4 bases from V and 7 bases from J; junction bases left unmatched: 9. In nucleotides, the CDR3 is TGTGCCAGCAGTTCCCCATCTAGCGGGACAAATACGCAGTATTTT. Its translation: CASSSPSSGTNTQYF.

At least ten counts were recorded for this clonotype. The chain uses TRBV28 and TRBJ1-2; D is ambiguous. With 6 bases removed from V and 5 bases from J, the gap between germline ends came to 16 bases. The CDR3 extends over 14 amino acids. Germline assignment: CDR1 MDHEN and CDR2 SYDVKM. DNA of the CDR3: TGTGCCAGCAGATCTACGAGGATACAATATGGCTACACCTTC. Translation gives CASRSTRIQYGYTF.

In regard to this clonotype: A much more abundant neighbour one base away suggests this may be a read error. The chain recombines TRBV20-1 with TRBJ2-1; 8 bases map to TRBD2. CDR1 and CDR2 (germline): DFQATT, SNEGSKA (reference sequence). CDR3 size: 15 residues. V lost 6 bases to trimming and J lost 4 bases; unmatched junction nucleotides: 11. CDR3 in amino acids: CSAHSFGRAYNEQFF. In DNA, the CDR3 is TGCAGTGCCCACTCTTTCGGGAGGGCGTACAATGAGCAGTTCTTC.

This clonotype has ten or more counts. The V call is TRBV5-6, the J call TRBJ2-3, with 8 bases that match TRBD1. Germline loops: CDR1 SGHDT, CDR2 YYEEEE. V shed 5 bases, J shed 4 bases, and the junction held 3 bases outside the gene matches. This CDR3 region has 13 residues. The CDR3 spells CASRRTGSDTQYF. In DNA form, the CDR3 reads TGTGCCAGCAGAAGGACAGGGTCAGATACGCAGTATTTT.

This clonotype was seen only a few times. CDR3 in amino acids: CASSQAHLSGYEQYF. CDR3 coding DNA: TGTGCCAGCAGCCAAGCGCACCTGAGCGGCTACGAGCAGTACTTC. The chain links TRBV3-1 to TRBJ2-7, with D perhaps matching TRBD2 (5 bases). Trimming took off 1 base at V and 3 bases at J, with 13 bases between the two ends. Germline V gene lookup returns CDR1 LGHDT and CDR2 YNNKEL (reference sequence). The CDR3 has 15 residues.

This chain joins TRBV27 and TRBJ2-3; the D gene is possibly TRBD2 (5 bases). Germline-derived CDR1 and CDR2 are MNHEY and SMNVEV (reference sequence). This CDR3 has 18 residues. With 0 bases removed from V and 5 bases from J, the gap between germline ends came to 21 bases. The chain's CDR3 is CASSLSGVGYNVQDTQYF. The CDR3 bases are TGTGCCAGCAGTTTATCGGGAGTAGGATACAATGTCCAAGATACGCAGTATTTT.

There are many counts of this clonotype. The chain is built from TRBV7-6 and TRBJ1-2; the match to TRBD1 covers 12 bases. CDR1 SGHVS and CDR2 FNYEAQ come from the germline V gene. With 5 bases clipped from V and 7 bases from J, the junction kept 8 bases outside the gene matches. The CDR3 is 15 residues long. CDR3 DNA sequence: TGTGCCAGCAGCGAGATCCGGGACAGGGGGCTTGGCTACACCTTC. This gives the protein CASSEIRDRGLGYTF.